This TCR beta chain was recorded in a study of T cell responses to AZD1222 COVID-19 vaccine. V lost 0 bases and J 9 bases, leaving 16 bases between the germline ends. The CDR3 runs to 15 residues. Germline assignment: CDR1 SNHLY and CDR2 FYNNEI. Regarding this clone: Its antigen is still unknown.

Repertoires were generated with immunoSEQ multiplex PCR, while TCRdb's copy carries only in-frame clones and drops some. In the table there are approximately 100,000 clones, approximately 91% of which are singletons. Overall study findings and caveats: Spike as a whole was targeted by vaccine-associated CD4 TCRs, dominant at 160-218 and 743-854. A mostly white British donor set with more females was recruited, and clonal diversity was possibly underestimated.

The sequence was obtained from an adult in good health. Sequenced here: peripheral blood, sampled on day 0 of AZD1222 vaccination. This chain connects TRBV2 to TRBJ2-3, with TRBD2 as a possible D gene (6 bases). In DNA, the CDR3 is TGTGCCAGCAGTGAAGCGCGGGGCCTTGTGAACACGCAGTATTTT. As protein: CASSEARGLVNTQYF.